This T cell receptor (beta chain) was captured in a study of T cell responses to AZD1222 COVID-19 vaccine. Whole-study results and caveats: Seropositive AZD1222 recipients at baseline numbered only five to seven. Repertoires in all cases were sampled only once the peak T cell response had passed. The breadth and depth of Spike-specific TCRs increased once two AZD1222 doses had been given.

The CDR3 has 13 residues. Germline V gives CDR1 MNHEY, CDR2 SVGEGT. V was shortened by 5 bases and J by 1 base, with 6 bases between the two germline ends. A word on this clone: Its matching antigen is unknown.

Here immunoSEQ multiplex PCR was the method, and the copy in TCRdb shows in-frame clones only, minus some. Among more than 80,000 clones listed, about nine tenths were seen once. This material consisted of peripheral blood, taken 28 days after the second AZD1222 dose. J is TRBJ2-1 and V is TRBV6-2 or TRBV6-3; D perhaps matches TRBD1 (5 bases). This TCR came from an adult who received the AZD1222 COVID-19 vaccine. The CDR3 protein is CASSRQSYNEQFF. CDR3 in DNA: TGTGCCAGCAGTCGACAGTCCTACAATGAGCAGTTCTTC.